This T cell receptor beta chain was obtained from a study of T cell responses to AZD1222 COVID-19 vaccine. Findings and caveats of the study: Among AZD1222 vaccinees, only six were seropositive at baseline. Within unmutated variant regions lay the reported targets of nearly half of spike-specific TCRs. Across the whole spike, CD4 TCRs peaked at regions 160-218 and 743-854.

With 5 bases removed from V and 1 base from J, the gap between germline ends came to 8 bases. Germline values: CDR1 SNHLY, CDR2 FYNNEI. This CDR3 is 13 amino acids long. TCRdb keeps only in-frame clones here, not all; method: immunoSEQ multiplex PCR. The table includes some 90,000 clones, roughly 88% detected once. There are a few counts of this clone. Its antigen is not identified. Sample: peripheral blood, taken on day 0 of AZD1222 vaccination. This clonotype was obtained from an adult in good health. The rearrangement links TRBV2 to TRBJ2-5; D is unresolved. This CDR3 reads CASSRNSQETQYF. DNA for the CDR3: TGTGCCAGCAGTCGTAACAGCCAAGAGACCCAGTACTTC.